These 18 T cell receptor beta chains were all obtained from the same sample, sequenced in a study of OX40 agonist ivuxolimab in advanced cancers. Only in-frame clones appear in the TCRdb table, and some are missing; sequencing was by immunoSEQ multiplex PCR. Counted here are 81,000 or so clones, approximately 90% occurring once; the ten biggest clones make up approximately 0.43%. Sequencing used CD4+ or CD8+ T cells sorted from blood, obtained in a trial of the OX40 agonist ivuxolimab. Receptors were obtained from an adult with an advanced solid tumor such as melanoma, head and neck, liver or kidney cancer.

J is TRBJ2-4 and V is TRBV5-6, with D perhaps matching TRBD1 (7 bases). V lost 4 bases and J 6 bases, leaving 14 bases between the germline ends. CDR3 size: 14 residues. The V gene's germline CDR1 is SGHDT and CDR2 YYEEEE. The CDR3 bases are TGTGCCAGCAGCCCTCGGGGGACAGTAAACATTCAGTACTTC. This encodes CASSPRGTVNIQYF.

This clone was counted once. V and J are TRBV7-3 and TRBJ2-3; D is perhaps TRBD1 (6 bases). V lost 4 bases, J lost 3 bases, and 8 bases lay in between. Germline V gene lookup returns CDR1 SGHTA and CDR2 FQGTGA. The length of the CDR3 is 13 residues. CDR3 region: CASSSDRTDTQYF. CDR3 DNA sequence: TGTGCCAGCAGCTCGGACAGAACAGATACGCAGTATTTT.

V is TRBV5-5 and J is TRBJ1-5; weak D call: TRBD1 (5 bases). Per the germline V gene, CDR1 is SGHKS and CDR2 is YYEKEE (reference sequence). CDR3 length: 14 residues. Deletions cut 7 bases from V and 6 bases from J, with 17 bases between. In DNA, the CDR3 is TGTGCCAGCGCCTCAGGGATAGATGGTCAGCCCCAGCATTTT. Residues: CASASGIDGQPQHF.

The chain links TRBV6-1 to TRBJ2-5; TRBD2 matches 7 bases. The ends lost 5 bases at V and 5 bases at J; junction bases unmatched: 5. CDR1 MNHNS and CDR2 SASEGT come from the germline V gene. This CDR3 is built from 13 residues. CDR3 protein: CASSLGGVETQYF. Written as DNA, the CDR3 is TGTGCCAGCAGTCTGGGGGGGGTGGAGACCCAGTACTTC.

V and J are TRBV7-7 and TRBJ1-5, with D possibly being TRBD1 (6 bases). The germline V and J ends were trimmed by 2 bases and 0 bases, with 8 bases remaining between them. Germline V lookup: CDR1 SSHAT, CDR2 FNYEAQ (reference sequence). This CDR3 region has 15 residues. CDR3 DNA sequence: TGTGCCAGCAGCTTAACAGGGAATAGCAATCAGCCCCAGCATTTT. Its protein product is CASSLTGNSNQPQHF.

The CDR3 nucleotides read TGTGCCAGTACACCGGGGGGGCTCCTCGGCGGGGAGCTGTTTTTT. Translation gives CASTPGGLLGGELFF. The chain links TRBV19 to TRBJ2-2, with TRBD2 matching 8 bases. Germline-derived CDR1 and CDR2 are LNHDA and SQIVND (reference sequence). The CDR3 covers 15 residues. J lost 7 bases, V lost 7 bases, and 11 bases had no gene match.

The chain uses TRBV6-5 and TRBJ1-5, with unresolved D. Germline CDR1 is MNHEY and CDR2 is SVGAGI. The CDR3 is made up of 14 amino acids. The ends were cut back, 0 bases at V and 5 bases at J, with 8 bases in the middle. The CDR3 nucleotides read TGTGCCAGCAGTTACTCGCGAAGGGATCAGCCCCAGCATTTT. Translation: CASSYSRRDQPQHF.

The gene calls are TRBV5-1 and TRBJ1-4, with 9 nucleotides matching TRBD1. CDR1 and CDR2 from the germline V gene are SGHRS and YFSETQ. This CDR3 has 16 residues. The V and J ends lost 0 bases and 2 bases, in that order; junction bases with no gene match: 2. The CDR3 loop reads CASSLEGTGTNEKLFF. The CDR3 nucleotides are TGCGCCAGCAGCTTGGAAGGGACAGGGACTAATGAAAAACTGTTTTTT. The full variable domain, with the rest looked up from reference TRBV5-1 and TRBJ1-4, is KAGVTQTPRYLIKTRGQQVTLSCSPISGHRSVSWYQQTPGQGLQFLFEYFSETQRNKGNFPGRFSGRQFSNSRSEMNVSTLELGDSALYLCASSLEGTGTNEKLFFGSGTQLSVL.

This rearrangement joins TRBV6-5 to TRBJ1-1; D not certain. Looked up from germline, CDR1 is MNHEY and CDR2 is SVGAGI. There are 12 residues in the CDR3. V was shortened by 6 bases and J by 13 bases, with 18 bases between the two germline ends. DNA of the CDR3: TGTGCCAGCAGCCTCAACTACGGGGAGGGTTTCTTT. Protein sequence: CASSLNYGEGFF.

The chain joins TRBV18 to TRBJ2-2; no reliable D call. There are 14 residues in the CDR3. V lost 1 base, J lost 3 bases, and 6 bases lay in between. Germline CDR1 KGHSH, CDR2 LQKENI. As DNA, the CDR3 is TGTGCCAGCTCACCACTAAGGGACACCGGGGAGCTGTTTTTT. Its translation is CASSPLRDTGELFF.

This clone occurred once. The chain recombines TRBV7-2 with TRBJ2-1; TRBD1 agrees at 7 bases. The CDR3 is made up of 11 amino acids. Germline trimming cut 3 bases from V and 11 bases from J; bases unmatched to any gene: 1. Per the germline V gene, CDR1 is SGHTA and CDR2 is FQGNSA. CDR3 in amino acids: CASSLGQKQFF. The CDR3 DNA follows: TGTGCCAGCAGCTTGGGACAGAAGCAGTTCTTC.

The V call is TRBV10-3, the J call TRBJ2-7, with D possibly called TRBD1 or TRBD2 (5 bases each). The germline V gene has CDR1 ENHRY and CDR2 SYGVKD. V was clipped by 10 bases and J by 3 bases, with 28 bases between them. The CDR3 sequence is 17 residues long. CDR3 sequence (DNA): TGTGCCACGCAGAGGAGACCGGCAGGGTCCGGGAACTACGAGCAGTACTTC. Translated, it gives CATQRRPAGSGNYEQYF.

The chain employs TRBV5-1 and TRBJ1-4; a weak D match, TRBD1 (5 bases). Germline loops: CDR1 SGHRS, CDR2 YFSETQ. This CDR3 spans 14 amino acids. V was trimmed by 7 bases and J by 7 bases, leaving 17 bases between them. CDR3 region: CASGVGDAGEKLFF. CDR3 in DNA: TGCGCCAGCGGGGTTGGGGACGCGGGTGAAAAACTGTTTTTT.

V is TRBV19 and J is TRBJ2-7, with D perhaps TRBD1 or TRBD2 (6 bases each). V was shortened by 5 bases and J by 0 bases, with 23 bases between the two germline ends. CDR3 length: 18 residues. Germline CDR1 is LNHDA and CDR2 is SQIVND (reference sequence). CDR3 in amino acids: CASSSRGGPGISSYEQYF. In nucleotides, the CDR3 is TGTGCCAGTAGTTCCCGTGGGGGGCCCGGGATCAGCTCCTACGAGCAGTACTTC.

The rearrangement links TRBV28 to TRBJ2-7; 9 bases line up with TRBD1. The CDR3 extends over 16 amino acids. The trim removed 1 base at V and 6 bases at J, leaving 10 bases unmatched. In germline, CDR1 is MDHEN, CDR2 SYDVKM. The CDR3 bases are TGTGCCAGCAGTTTATCCGGTTGGGACAGGGCAGGCGAGCAGTACTTC. This encodes CASSLSGWDRAGEQYF.

The V and J genes are TRBV19 and TRBJ2-3, with D unresolved. This CDR3 is built from 13 residues. Trimming removed 5 bases at V and 4 bases at J, with 10 bases between. CDR1 and CDR2 (germline): LNHDA, SQIVND (reference sequence). CDR3 sequence: CASSARTADTQYF. The CDR3 bases are TGTGCCAGTAGTGCCCGGACGGCAGATACGCAGTATTTT.

The gene calls are TRBV10-3 and TRBJ2-3, with D hard to call. Germline V gives CDR1 ENHRY, CDR2 SYGVKD. The CDR3 is 15 residues long. V shed 2 bases and J shed 1 base, with 10 bases lying between them. The CDR3 spells CAISERQPGTDTQYF. In DNA, the CDR3 is TGTGCCATCAGTGAGCGGCAGCCCGGCACAGATACGCAGTATTTT.

In this sample, this clone turned up a few times. The chain joins TRBV19 to TRBJ1-2, with a weak D call TRBD1 (5 bases). Trimming removed 4 bases from V and 4 bases from J, with 19 bases in between. The CDR3 totals 16 residues. Germline-derived CDR1 and CDR2 are LNHDA and SQIVND (reference sequence). Here the CDR3 reads CASSNSGGGGFYGYTF. CDR3 nucleotides: TGTGCCAGTAGTAACTCCGGCGGGGGAGGGTTCTATGGCTACACCTTC.